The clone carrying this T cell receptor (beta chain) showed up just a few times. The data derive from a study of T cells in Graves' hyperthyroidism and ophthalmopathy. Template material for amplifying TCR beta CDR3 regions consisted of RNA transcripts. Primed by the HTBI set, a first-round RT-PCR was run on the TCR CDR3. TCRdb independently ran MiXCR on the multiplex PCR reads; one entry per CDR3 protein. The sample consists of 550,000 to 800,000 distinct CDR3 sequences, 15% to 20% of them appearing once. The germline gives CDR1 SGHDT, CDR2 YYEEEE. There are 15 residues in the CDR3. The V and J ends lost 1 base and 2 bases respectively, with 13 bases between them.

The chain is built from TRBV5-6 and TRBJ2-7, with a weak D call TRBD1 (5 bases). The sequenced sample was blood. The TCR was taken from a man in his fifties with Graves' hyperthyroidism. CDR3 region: CASSLYPGLPYEQYF. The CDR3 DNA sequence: TGTGCCAGCAGCTTGTACCCAGGGTTGCCCTACGAGCAGTACTTC.